This T cell receptor beta chain was captured in a study of cytomegalovirus exposure and HLA in healthy donors. Study observations and caveats: Previously analyzed data showed that most TCR beta V segments were productive at a frequency of about 87% or about 30%.

The V gene's germline CDR1 is MNHNS and CDR2 SASEGT. The CDR3 sequence is 14 residues long. V was pared by 4 bases and J by 4 bases, with 6 bases of the junction left unmatched. Amplification used 60 Vbeta primers and 13 Jbeta primers. The assay was immunoSEQ multiplex PCR, and TCRdb's table has in-frame clones only and misses some. The repertoire holds approximately 180,000 clones, over 65% seen once, with 1.2% to 1.5% in the top ten. Comments on this clone: Its antigen remains unidentified.

This receptor was taken from a woman aged 25 to 39 in good health and CMV-seropositive. The J gene is TRBJ2-5, the V gene TRBV6-1, with TRBD1 matching 7 bases. The sample taken for sequencing was PBMCs. Here the CDR3 reads CASSGDSRRETQYF. The CDR3 nucleotides read TGTGCCAGCAGTGGGGACAGTCGGCGAGAGACCCAGTACTTC.